A selection of T cell receptor beta chains follows, all from one sample in a study of shared clonotypes between healthy human individuals. Produced via immunoSEQ multiplex PCR; TCRdb's table is partial and in-frame only. The sample holds around 550,000 clones; 85% to 95% are singletons and the top ten take approximately 0.12%. The sample consisted of naive CD8+ T cells sorted from blood. Receptors were obtained from a woman younger than 45 in good health. The CDR3 runs from the conserved cysteine through the conserved F or W. A D gene is named only where the DNA matches it firmly. Clone sizes are given selectively: once, few, many, or a class where the clone is expanded.

d_call j_call v_call clone_size cdr3_aa cdr3_nt
. TRBJ1-2 TRBV6-5 . CASSPGQLTYGYTF TGTGCCAGCAGCCCAGGACAGTTGACTTATGGCTACACCTTC
TRBD1 TRBJ1-4 TRBV28 . CASSKPGQGRNEKLFF TGTGCCAGCAGTAAGCCCGGACAGGGACGGAATGAAAAACTGTTTTTT
TRBD2 TRBJ2-2 TRBV6-1 . CASSELYDGLAGNTGELFF TGTGCCAGCAGTGAACTGTACGATGGGCTAGCGGGGAACACCGGGGAGCTGTTTTTT
. TRBJ2-7 TRBV5-1 . CASSLSPAQPYEQYF TGCGCCAGCAGCTTGAGTCCGGCCCAGCCCTACGAGCAGTACTTC
. TRBJ2-1 TRBV29-1 . CSVEDRRGNNEQFF TGCAGCGTTGAAGATCGGCGTGGAAACAATGAGCAGTTCTTC
TRBD2 TRBJ2-3 TRBV9 . CASSVAETSGSDTQYF TGTGCCAGCAGCGTAGCGGAGACTAGCGGGAGTGATACGCAGTATTTT
. TRBJ2-7 TRBV25-1 . CASSEYPDSRYEQYF TGTGCCAGCAGTGAATATCCCGACAGCCGCTACGAGCAGTACTTC
. TRBJ2-2 TRBV6-5 . CASMGDTGELFF TGTGCCAGCATGGGGGACACCGGGGAGCTGTTTTTT
TRBD1 TRBJ1-1 TRBV5-1 . CASSNGQGITEAFF TGCGCCAGCAGCAACGGACAGGGTATCACTGAAGCTTTCTTT
. TRBJ2-2 TRBV9 . CASSGGTSNTGELFF TGTGCCAGCAGCGGAGGGACCTCGAACACCGGGGAGCTGTTTTTT
. TRBJ2-7 TRBV9 . CASSAGTGASYEQYF TGTGCCAGCAGCGCAGGGACGGGAGCCTCCTACGAGCAGTACTTC
. TRBJ2-3 TRBV7-8 . CASSLVPGVSTDTQYF TGTGCCAGCAGCTTAGTCCCGGGAGTATCAACAGATACGCAGTATTTT
. TRBJ2-1 TRBV28 once CASSYQGLEQFF TGTGCCAGCAGTTATCAGGGATTGGAGCAGTTCTTC
. TRBJ1-5 TRBV6-4 . CARLTPTPYSNQPQHF TGTGCCAGACTCACCCCGACACCCTATAGCAATCAGCCCCAGCATTTT
. TRBJ1-4 TRBV7-9 . CASSLSNEKLFF TGTGCCAGCAGCTTGTCCAATGAAAAACTGTTTTTT
. TRBJ2-7 TRBV28 . CASKLQGLDHEQYF TGTGCCAGCAAACTACAGGGTCTAGACCACGAGCAGTACTTC
. TRBJ1-1 TRBV5-1 . CASSFDTQGMDTEAFF TGCGCCAGCAGCTTCGACACCCAAGGGATGGACACTGAAGCTTTCTTT
. TRBJ2-1 TRBV18 . CASSPASSYNEQFF TGTGCCAGCTCACCGGCTAGCTCCTACAATGAGCAGTTCTTC
. TRBJ2-3 TRBV4-1 . CASSQATDTQYF TGCGCCAGCAGCCAGGCCACAGATACGCAGTATTTT
TRBD2 TRBJ2-7 TRBV7-9 . CASSLLLAGVYEQYF TGTGCCAGCAGCTTACTACTAGCGGGAGTTTACGAGCAGTACTTC
. TRBJ1-2 TRBV27 . CASSFSSDRPLYGYTF TGTGCCAGCAGTTTTTCTTCCGACAGACCACTCTATGGCTACACCTTC
. TRBJ1-2 TRBV27 . CASSHASNYGYTF TGTGCCAGCAGCCACGCCAGTAACTATGGCTACACCTTC
TRBD2 TRBJ2-7 TRBV7-9 . CASSLVAGGRRIYEQYF TGTGCCAGCAGCTTAGTAGCGGGAGGGCGGCGCATCTACGAGCAGTACTTC
. TRBJ1-3 TRBV10-2 . CASSELLEGSGNTIYF TGCGCCAGCAGTGAGCTGTTAGAGGGGTCCGGAAACACCATATATTTT
. TRBJ2-7 TRBV7-6 . CASSSFPRNLYEQYF TGTGCCAGCAGCTCATTCCCCAGAAACCTTTACGAGCAGTACTTC
TRBD2 TRBJ2-3 TRBV27 . CASSQPGGREDPDTQYF TGTGCCAGCAGCCAACCGGGAGGGCGGGAGGATCCAGATACGCAGTATTTT
. TRBJ2-1 TRBV7-8 . CASSLVFSGYNEQFF TGTGCCAGCAGCTTAGTTTTTAGCGGTTACAATGAGCAGTTCTTC
. TRBJ2-7 TRBV5-4 . CASSFRQGGAYEQYF TGTGCCAGCAGCTTCCGGCAGGGGGGAGCCTACGAGCAGTACTTC
. TRBJ2-1 TRBV5-4 . CASSLWWGELGNEQFF TGTGCCAGCAGCTTGTGGTGGGGGGAATTGGGGAATGAGCAGTTCTTC
TRBD2 TRBJ2-3 TRBV11-1 . CASSPSGSLDTQYF TGTGCCAGCAGCCCTAGCGGGAGTTTAGATACGCAGTATTTT
. TRBJ1-1 TRBV7-9 . CASSLSTLGNTEAFF TGTGCCAGCAGCTTGTCGACACTCGGGAACACTGAAGCTTTCTTT
. TRBJ2-7 TRBV27 . CASGDAPTGGEDYEQYF TGTGCCAGCGGCGACGCTCCAACAGGGGGGGAGGACTACGAGCAGTACTTC
. TRBJ2-5 TRBV20-1 . CSARSAGTQYF TGCAGTGCTAGGAGCGCGGGAACCCAGTACTTC
. TRBJ1-1 TRBV6-5 . CASSLHQGGEAFF TGTGCCAGCAGCCTACACCAAGGGGGTGAAGCTTTCTTT
. TRBJ2-1 TRBV19 . CASSIQVHNEQFF TGTGCCAGTAGTATACAGGTACACAATGAGCAGTTCTTC
. TRBJ2-2 TRBV28 . CASSLLMTGELFF TGTGCCAGCAGTTTATTGATGACCGGGGAGCTGTTTTTT
TRBD1 TRBJ1-1 TRBV11-2 . CASSYHAQGETWATEAFF TGTGCCAGCAGCTACCACGCACAGGGGGAAACATGGGCCACTGAAGCTTTCTTT
. TRBJ2-7 TRBV28 . CASSSDSSWGEQYF TGTGCCAGCAGCTCGGACTCTAGCTGGGGGGAGCAGTACTTC
. TRBJ2-3 TRBV5-4 . CASSLVTPDTQYF TGTGCCAGCAGCTTGGTAACTCCAGATACGCAGTATTTT
. TRBJ2-1 TRBV7-9 . CASRPQDSSYNEQFF TGTGCCAGCAGACCACAGGACAGCTCCTACAATGAGCAGTTCTTC
. TRBJ2-7 TRBV19 . CASSPRQAPYEQYF TGTGCCAGTAGTCCCAGACAGGCACCTTACGAGCAGTACTTC
TRBD2 TRBJ2-2 TRBV28 . CASSSTRLAGGEFKNTGELFF TGTGCCAGCAGTTCCACTCGACTAGCGGGAGGCGAATTTAAGAACACCGGGGAGCTGTTTTTT
. TRBJ2-7 TRBV5-4 few CASSFFGGLGYEQYF TGTGCCAGCAGCTTTTTCGGGGGGCTGGGATACGAGCAGTACTTC
. TRBJ2-1 TRBV6-4 . CASRELASRGNEQFF TGTGCCAGCAGGGAACTAGCGAGTAGGGGGAATGAGCAGTTCTTC
. TRBJ1-5 TRBV4-1 . CASSPIYGIGSNQPQHF TGCGCCAGCAGCCCCATATATGGGATAGGATCAAATCAGCCCCAGCATTTT
. TRBJ1-5 TRBV10-1 . CASSESFPGQPQHF TGCGCCAGCAGTGAGTCTTTTCCCGGTCAGCCCCAGCATTTT
. TRBJ2-7 TRBV7-9 . CASSSTHSYEQYF TGTGCCAGCAGCTCCACGCACTCCTACGAGCAGTACTTC
. TRBJ1-4 TRBV5-6 . CASSQFQETDTNEKLFF TGTGCCAGCAGCCAATTCCAAGAGACAGATACTAATGAAAAACTGTTTTTT